This TCR beta chain was sequenced for a study of regulatory T cells in long-lasting Graves disease. Study-level findings and limits: Thyroid tissue was not sampled; only peripheral blood was.

Time point reported: newly diagnosed GD, antithyroid drugs for less than 3 months. Generation of the TCR library employed RNA extracted from PBMCs. V was trimmed by 5 bases and J by 8 bases, leaving 15 bases between them. The CDR3 runs 13 residues. Germline assignment: CDR1 SEHNR and CDR2 FQNEAQ (reference sequence). Relying on iRepertoire HTBI primers and Arm-PCR of CDR3 regions, the team built TCR beta libraries. Via MiXCR, TCRdb re-called the multiplex PCR reads, giving one row per CDR3 protein. The sample records about 460,000 distinct CDR3 sequences, around 13% being singletons. As regards this clonotype: The antigen remains undetermined.

These data were likewise used in another study, on T cells in Graves' hyperthyroidism and ophthalmopathy. Per that study: Aged 18 to 65, the patients had hyperthyroidism that was newly diagnosed and had lasted under 2 months. Diagnosing involved the use of clinical symptoms, serum thyroxine and TRAb, thyroid ultrasound and orbital computed tomography.

The TCR was taken from a woman aged 50 to 65 with Graves disease. The chain combines TRBV7-9 with TRBJ1-1; D might be TRBD1 (5 bases). Sequencing used peripheral blood mononuclear cells (PBMCs), obtained at new diagnosis, from a patient treated with antithyroid drugs. In nucleotides, the CDR3 is TGTGCCAGCAGCCAACGGGACTTTTTCGAAGCTTTCTTT. The encoded protein is CASSQRDFFEAFF.